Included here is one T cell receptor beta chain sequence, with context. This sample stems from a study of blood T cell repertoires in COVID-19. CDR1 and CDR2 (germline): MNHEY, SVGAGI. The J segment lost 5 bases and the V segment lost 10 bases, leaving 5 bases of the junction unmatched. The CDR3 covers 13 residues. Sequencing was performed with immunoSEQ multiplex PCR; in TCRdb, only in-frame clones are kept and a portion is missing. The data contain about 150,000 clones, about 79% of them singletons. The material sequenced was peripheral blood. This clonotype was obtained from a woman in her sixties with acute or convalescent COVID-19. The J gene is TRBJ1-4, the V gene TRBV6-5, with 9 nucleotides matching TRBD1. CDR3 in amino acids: CAITGTGNEKLFF. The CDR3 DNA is TGTGCCATCACCGGGACAGGGAATGAAAAACTGTTTTTT.